The rows below give T cell receptor beta chains drawn from one sample of a study of blood T cells in healthy people across ages. One entry per CDR3 protein, called by TCRdb with MiXCR from the 5' RACE reads. The repertoire holds about 1.6 million distinct CDR3 sequences, with approximately 32% as singletons. Input material: blood. These receptors all stem from a woman between 25 and 40 years old in good health. Both conserved end residues are part of each CDR3. A D gene is named only where the DNA matches it firmly. Expanded clones are given a class, and other clones once, few, many or no size at all.

D gene: TRBD1; clone size: .; J gene: TRBJ2-1; V gene: TRBV4-1; CDR3 protein: CANSQLSGTGSSYNEQFF; CDR3 DNA: TGCGCCAACAGCCAACTATCAGGGACAGGGAGCTCCTACAATGAGCAGTTCTTC
D gene: TRBD2; clone size: few; J gene: TRBJ2-7; V gene: TRBV20-1; CDR3 protein: CSARDQGLAGREQYF; CDR3 DNA: TGCAGTGCTAGAGACCAGGGGCTAGCGGGAAGGGAGCAGTACTTC
D gene: TRBD1; clone size: .; J gene: TRBJ1-2; V gene: TRBV20-1; CDR3 protein: CSALKGGAYGYTF; CDR3 DNA: TGCAGTGCTCTGAAAGGGGGCGCCTATGGCTACACCTTC
D gene: TRBD2; clone size: .; J gene: TRBJ2-1; V gene: TRBV3-1; CDR3 protein: CASSQEPGLVSNEQFF; CDR3 DNA: TGTGCCAGCAGCCAAGAGCCGGGACTAGTTTCTAATGAGCAGTTCTTC
D gene: TRBD1; clone size: few; J gene: TRBJ1-2; V gene: TRBV6-6; CDR3 protein: CASSSLDRGNYGYTF; CDR3 DNA: TGTGCCAGCAGTTCGTTGGACAGGGGGAACTATGGCTACACCTTC
D gene: .; clone size: .; J gene: TRBJ1-5; V gene: TRBV10-3; CDR3 protein: CATREFDSNQPQHF; CDR3 DNA: TGTGCCACGCGGGAGTTCGATAGCAATCAGCCCCAGCATTTT
D gene: .; clone size: .; J gene: TRBJ2-7; V gene: TRBV30; CDR3 protein: CAWGVSYEQYF; CDR3 DNA: TGTGCCTGGGGGGTATCCTACGAGCAGTACTTC
D gene: .; clone size: .; J gene: TRBJ1-4; V gene: TRBV27; CDR3 protein: CASSFFMGATNEKLFF; CDR3 DNA: TGTGCCAGCAGTTTTTTTATGGGGGCAACTAATGAAAAACTGTTTTTT
D gene: .; clone size: .; J gene: TRBJ1-5; V gene: TRBV23-1; CDR3 protein: CASSQWGRESNQPQHF; CDR3 DNA: TGCGCCAGCAGTCAATGGGGGAGGGAAAGCAATCAGCCCCAGCATTTT
D gene: TRBD2; clone size: .; J gene: TRBJ2-3; V gene: TRBV29-1; CDR3 protein: CSVEGELAGGTSTDTQYF; CDR3 DNA: TGCAGCGTTGAGGGGGAACTAGCGGGAGGCACTAGCACAGATACGCAGTATTTT
D gene: .; clone size: .; J gene: TRBJ2-3; V gene: TRBV11-2; CDR3 protein: CASSRYSVGDTQYF; CDR3 DNA: TGTGCCAGCAGCCGTTACAGTGTGGGGGATACGCAGTATTTT
D gene: TRBD2; clone size: .; J gene: TRBJ2-2; V gene: TRBV9; CDR3 protein: CASSPRIAGYTGELFF; CDR3 DNA: TGTGCCAGCAGCCCCCGAATAGCGGGATACACCGGGGAGCTGTTTTTT
D gene: .; clone size: few; J gene: TRBJ2-5; V gene: TRBV6-4; CDR3 protein: CASSLLRQLPQETQYF; CDR3 DNA: TGTGCCAGCAGTCTTCTTAGACAGCTTCCCCAAGAGACCCAGTACTTC
D gene: .; clone size: .; J gene: TRBJ1-1; V gene: TRBV12-3/TRBV12-4; CDR3 protein: CASSVAANTGAFF; CDR3 DNA: TGTGCCAGCAGCGTAGCAGCGAACACTGGAGCTTTCTTT
D gene: .; clone size: .; J gene: TRBJ2-5; V gene: TRBV3-1; CDR3 protein: CASSPALRVETQYF; CDR3 DNA: TGTGCCAGCAGCCCCGCCCTCCGCGTAGAGACCCAGTACTTC
D gene: TRBD2; clone size: many; J gene: TRBJ2-5; V gene: TRBV4-1; CDR3 protein: CASSHYSGGETQYF; CDR3 DNA: TGCGCCAGCAGCCACTATAGCGGGGGAGAGACCCAGTACTTC
D gene: TRBD2; clone size: .; J gene: TRBJ2-7; V gene: TRBV10-3; CDR3 protein: CAIKGLAGGTYEQYF; CDR3 DNA: TGTGCCATAAAGGGACTAGCGGGAGGCACCTACGAGCAGTACTTC
D gene: TRBD2; clone size: .; J gene: TRBJ2-7; V gene: TRBV4-1; CDR3 protein: CASSHLAGGATGSYEQYF; CDR3 DNA: TGCGCCAGCAGCCATCTAGCGGGGGGTGCCACTGGCTCCTACGAGCAGTACTTC
D gene: .; clone size: .; J gene: TRBJ2-3; V gene: TRBV2; CDR3 protein: CASSEWKGAQYF; CDR3 DNA: TGTGCCAGCAGTGAATGGAAGGGGGCGCAGTATTTT
D gene: .; clone size: few; J gene: TRBJ2-1; V gene: TRBV12-3/TRBV12-4; CDR3 protein: CASSFDGTQGSYNEQFF; CDR3 DNA: TGTGCCAGCAGTTTTGACGGGACGCAAGGCTCCTACAATGAGCAGTTCTTC
D gene: .; clone size: few; J gene: TRBJ1-2; V gene: TRBV15; CDR3 protein: CATSRDRVGRGYTF; CDR3 DNA: TGTGCCACCAGCAGAGACCGTGTGGGTCGCGGCTACACCTTC
D gene: TRBD2; clone size: .; J gene: TRBJ2-3; V gene: TRBV28; CDR3 protein: CAGGRPGTDTQYF; CDR3 DNA: TGTGCCGGCGGGAGACCGGGCACAGATACGCAGTATTTT
D gene: .; clone size: once; J gene: TRBJ1-1; V gene: TRBV20-1; CDR3 protein: CSAEQGHNKHNTEAFF; CDR3 DNA: TGCAGTGCAGAACAGGGCCATAACAAACATAACACTGAAGCTTTCTTT
D gene: TRBD1; clone size: few; J gene: TRBJ2-1; V gene: TRBV6-1; CDR3 protein: CASSLQGASSYNEQFF; CDR3 DNA: TGTGCCAGCAGTTTACAGGGGGCTAGCTCCTACAATGAGCAGTTCTTC
D gene: TRBD1; clone size: few; J gene: TRBJ1-6; V gene: TRBV15; CDR3 protein: CATSRGQGADWSPLHF; CDR3 DNA: TGTGCCACCAGCAGAGGACAGGGGGCAGATTGGTCACCCCTCCACTTT
D gene: .; clone size: .; J gene: TRBJ2-3; V gene: TRBV4-1; CDR3 protein: CASSQYFTSTDTQYF; CDR3 DNA: TGCGCCAGCAGCCAGTACTTTACAAGCACAGATACGCAGTATTTT
D gene: .; clone size: few; J gene: TRBJ2-2; V gene: TRBV30; CDR3 protein: CAWIWSGRTGELFF; CDR3 DNA: TGTGCCTGGATTTGGTCCGGACGGACCGGGGAGCTGTTTTTT
D gene: TRBD2; clone size: few; J gene: TRBJ2-7; V gene: TRBV11-2; CDR3 protein: CASSLDGASGDPYEQYF; CDR3 DNA: TGTGCCAGCAGCTTAGATGGAGCTAGCGGGGATCCCTACGAGCAGTACTTC
D gene: .; clone size: few; J gene: TRBJ1-2; V gene: TRBV6-6; CDR3 protein: CASRTRTNYGYTF; CDR3 DNA: TGTGCCAGTCGCACGCGGACTAACTATGGCTACACCTTC
D gene: TRBD1; clone size: few; J gene: TRBJ2-7; V gene: TRBV15; CDR3 protein: CATSRDGTGFKEQYF; CDR3 DNA: TGTGCCACCAGCAGAGATGGGACAGGGTTTAAAGAGCAGTACTTC
D gene: TRBD2; clone size: .; J gene: TRBJ2-7; V gene: TRBV12-3/TRBV12-4; CDR3 protein: CASSPLGLAGIRYEQYF; CDR3 DNA: TGTGCCAGCAGTCCGCTAGGACTAGCGGGAATAAGGTACGAGCAGTACTTC
D gene: TRBD2; clone size: few; J gene: TRBJ2-4; V gene: TRBV7-9; CDR3 protein: CASSRQTSGFGYIQYF; CDR3 DNA: TGTGCCAGCAGCCGCCAGACTAGCGGGTTTGGATACATTCAGTACTTC
D gene: TRBD2; clone size: .; J gene: TRBJ2-7; V gene: TRBV4-1; CDR3 protein: CASSPPVGLAGVGEQYF; CDR3 DNA: TGCGCCAGCAGCCCCCCGGTCGGACTAGCGGGAGTAGGCGAGCAGTACTTC
D gene: .; clone size: few; J gene: TRBJ2-1; V gene: TRBV29-1; CDR3 protein: CSVENDYNEQFF; CDR3 DNA: TGCAGCGTCGAAAACGACTACAATGAGCAGTTCTTC
D gene: TRBD1; clone size: .; J gene: TRBJ2-7; V gene: TRBV18; CDR3 protein: CASSYTGGIDEQYF; CDR3 DNA: TGTGCCAGCTCATATACAGGGGGGATCGACGAGCAGTACTTC
D gene: .; clone size: few; J gene: TRBJ2-1; V gene: TRBV16; CDR3 protein: CASSQSPGYNEQFF; CDR3 DNA: TGTGCCAGCAGCCAATCTCCCGGCTACAATGAGCAGTTCTTC
D gene: .; clone size: few; J gene: TRBJ2-3; V gene: TRBV9; CDR3 protein: CASSPNWGADTQYF; CDR3 DNA: TGTGCCAGCAGCCCAAATTGGGGCGCAGATACGCAGTATTTT
D gene: TRBD2; clone size: .; J gene: TRBJ2-3; V gene: TRBV10-2; CDR3 protein: CDSSGGAGSRDTQYF; CDR3 DNA: TGCGACAGCAGTGGTGGAGCGGGGTCTAGGGATACGCAGTATTTT
D gene: .; clone size: .; J gene: TRBJ2-5; V gene: TRBV10-1; CDR3 protein: CASSQAGVETQYF; CDR3 DNA: TGCGCCAGCAGCCAGGCGGGCGTTGAGACCCAGTACTTC
D gene: TRBD2; clone size: .; J gene: TRBJ2-7; V gene: TRBV9; CDR3 protein: CASSVGGEGYEQYF; CDR3 DNA: TGTGCCAGCAGCGTAGGAGGGGAGGGCTACGAGCAGTACTTC
D gene: TRBD2; clone size: .; J gene: TRBJ2-1; V gene: TRBV15; CDR3 protein: CATSRSTSGSRNEQFF; CDR3 DNA: TGTGCCACCAGCCGTTCGACTAGCGGGAGCCGTAATGAGCAGTTCTTC
D gene: .; clone size: many; J gene: TRBJ2-5; V gene: TRBV12-5; CDR3 protein: CASATQAGRETQYF; CDR3 DNA: TGTGCTAGTGCTACCCAAGCAGGGCGAGAGACCCAGTACTTC
D gene: TRBD2; clone size: few; J gene: TRBJ2-1; V gene: TRBV24-1; CDR3 protein: CATSPIGREKNEQFF; CDR3 DNA: TGTGCCACCAGTCCCATCGGGAGGGAGAAGAATGAGCAGTTCTTC
D gene: .; clone size: .; J gene: TRBJ2-3; V gene: TRBV4-1; CDR3 protein: CASSQEGDLTDTQYF; CDR3 DNA: TGCGCCAGCAGCCAAGAAGGGGACCTCACAGATACGCAGTATTTT
D gene: TRBD2; clone size: many; J gene: TRBJ2-3; V gene: TRBV4-1; CDR3 protein: CASSQDPSSGGVDTQYF; CDR3 DNA: TGCGCCAGCAGCCAAGATCCCTCTAGCGGGGGAGTAGATACGCAGTATTTT
D gene: .; clone size: .; J gene: TRBJ2-7; V gene: TRBV2; CDR3 protein: CASSGSVEQYF; CDR3 DNA: TGTGCCAGCTCGGGATCCGTCGAGCAGTACTTC
D gene: .; clone size: .; J gene: TRBJ2-7; V gene: TRBV7-6; CDR3 protein: CASSSQGGRLYEQYF; CDR3 DNA: TGTGCCAGCAGCTCCCAGGGGGGGCGCCTCTACGAGCAGTACTTC
D gene: .; clone size: .; J gene: TRBJ1-2; V gene: TRBV7-2; CDR3 protein: CASSFVGTGYGYTF; CDR3 DNA: TGTGCCAGCAGCTTTGTCGGGACGGGCTATGGCTACACCTTC
D gene: .; clone size: .; J gene: TRBJ2-5; V gene: TRBV11-2; CDR3 protein: CASRAPRLGETQYF; CDR3 DNA: TGTGCCAGCAGGGCCCCGAGGCTCGGCGAGACCCAGTACTTC
D gene: .; clone size: .; J gene: TRBJ2-5; V gene: TRBV6-1; CDR3 protein: CATNPRDKGQETQYF; CDR3 DNA: TGTGCCACCAATCCCCGGGACAAAGGTCAAGAGACCCAGTACTTC
D gene: .; clone size: few; J gene: TRBJ2-5; V gene: TRBV20-1; CDR3 protein: CSASVGFQETQYF; CDR3 DNA: TGCAGTGCCTCAGTTGGCTTTCAGGAGACCCAGTACTTC
D gene: .; clone size: .; J gene: TRBJ2-5; V gene: TRBV15; CDR3 protein: CATSRVGREETQYF; CDR3 DNA: TGTGCCACCAGCAGAGTCGGCAGGGAAGAGACCCAGTACTTC
D gene: TRBD2; clone size: few; J gene: TRBJ2-1; V gene: TRBV11-2; CDR3 protein: CASSPGTSGGLGNEQFF; CDR3 DNA: TGTGCCAGCAGCCCCGGGACTAGCGGGGGGCTGGGGAATGAGCAGTTCTTC